This TCR beta chain was documented in a study of patients and donors after allogeneic stem cell transplantation (dated by TCRdb to 2018 to 2021). The library came from RT-PCR. The sequencer was a NextSeq 550. Through fastp at Q25 and MiXCR, TCRdb rebuilt clones from the public reads, retaining in-frame beta chains. Rows are unified per CDR3 protein, each entry keeping the most common DNA and genes. Here the sample has tens of thousands of distinct CDR3 sequences; approximately 5.2% occur a single time. Of the sample, 2% to 3% is held by the ten largest clones. The CDR3 covers 11 residues, taking in both the cysteine and the phenylalanine. CDR3 DNA only is kept here, 33 bases in frame from base 1. The germline V gene (reference sequence) sets CDR1 to LNHDA and CDR2 to SQIVND. V loses 3 bases of germline sequence and J loses 8 bases, and the interval between the two ends is 7 bases. This clonotype was counted at least ten times. Its antigen is still unknown. No much larger clone is present one base from it, and per-base qualities are unavailable.

The rearrangement joined TRBV19 to TRBJ2-5; the D element could tentatively be TRBD1 or TRBD2, as 5 bases agree for each. The source material was blood, either unsorted or a sorted T cell fraction (not recorded which). The receptor was isolated from a human donor who was either an allogeneic HSCT recipient or a stem cell or donor lymphocyte infusion donor (not recorded which). It is not recorded whose cells these are; they may come from a transplant donor. DNA sequence: TGTGCCAGTAGTATTGGGGGAACCCAGTACTTC. Its coded protein is CASSIGGTQYF.